The source of this TCR beta chain is a study of OX40 agonist ivuxolimab in advanced cancers. Broadly, across the study: Ivuxolimab was an agonistic, fully human IgG2 monoclonal antibody directed against OX40 (CD134), a costimulatory receptor. The monotherapy dose-escalation portion (N ≈ 56 patients) of the phase I ivuxolimab trial is reported in the paper. Partial responses were achieved by three dose-escalation patients, of whom one had hepatocellular carcinoma and two had cutaneous melanoma. Intravenous ivuxolimab was administered to patients every 2 weeks at six dose levels: 0.01, 0.1, 0.3, 1.5, 3 and 10 mg/kg. Of the approximately 50 dose-escalation patients, hepatocellular carcinoma was present in 19, melanoma in roughly 15, renal cell carcinoma in 9 and head and neck cancer in 9. Patients were allowed to have had prior anti-PD-1, anti-PD-L1 or anti-CTLA-4 therapy, and around 40% of the dose-escalation patients had previously received checkpoint inhibitors. A male proportion of around 81% and a mean age of around 60 years, ranging from 23 to 79, were recorded for the dose-escalation cohort. The purpose of peripheral TCRbeta sequencing was to test whether ivuxolimab changed TCR sequence diversity and led to clonal T-cell expansion.

To sequence the TCRbeta CDR3 region, genomic DNA was isolated from the sorted cells. TCRbeta CDR3 regions were sequenced using the immunoSEQ Assay. Drawn from immuneACCESS, this table holds only the in-frame rearrangements with V and J called that TCRdb kept. Clones are partly lost; checked studies trace under half to an unresolved V gene and leave the rest unexplained. The sample records about 90,000 clones, 90% of which are singletons. The ten top clones hold about 0.16% of the sample. The paper as a whole reports these results and caveats: Low levels of normalized T-cell clonal expansion were also shown by some nonresponding patients. Which antigens the clonally expanded peripheral T cells were specific for was not determined. After ivuxolimab, CD8+ T cells had more expanded clones than CD4+ T cells on average. Clonal expansion of both CD4+ and CD8+ blood T cells was observed from baseline to week 6 at doses 0.1 to 3.0 mg/kg. In the 0.1-3.0 mg/kg groups, partial responders had among the lowest normalized peripheral clonal expansion, particularly in CD8+ T cells.

Patients with autoimmune disease history or receiving systemic immunosuppression were excluded from the trial. Peripheral blood for TCR sequencing was collected from all dose cohorts at baseline, on cycle 4 day 1, and on cycle 7 day 1. Samples were obtained from an open-label, multicenter, first-in-human phase I dose-escalation trial of ivuxolimab. Adults with locally advanced or metastatic melanoma, renal cell carcinoma, hepatocellular carcinoma or head and neck squamous cell carcinoma were enrolled in the trial. Before TCR sequencing, CD4+ and CD8+ T cells were separately sorted from peripheral blood. Worth noting for this clone: Its antigen has not been determined. Base qualities were left out, and no much larger clone turns up one base away.

The germline V gene specifies SGHRS as CDR1 and YFSETQ as CDR2. The CDR3 covers 12 residues, taking in both the cysteine and the phenylalanine. The retained sequence is limited to the CDR3, 36 bases, with the frame set at the first base. V gives up 0 bases and J gives up 6 bases, and the segment between their germline ends measures 7 bases. The receptor was isolated from an adult with an advanced solid tumor such as melanoma, head and neck, liver or kidney cancer. The material was CD4+ or CD8+ T cells sorted from blood, obtained in a trial of the OX40 agonist ivuxolimab. The chain couples TRBV5-1 to TRBJ2-7, with the D gene uncertain. The CDR3: CASSLVRGEQYF. In nucleotide form, the sequence is TGCGCCAGCAGCTTGGTAAGAGGCGAGCAGTACTTC.